This TCR beta chain was documented in a study of blood T cell repertoires in COVID-19. Study-wide background: T cells, B-cell-depleted T cells, or PBMCs supplied cDNA or gDNA.

Sequencing used immunoSEQ multiplex PCR; TCRdb keeps in-frame clones, though not all of them. The sample includes about 300,000 clones, about 88% of them seen just once. The V end was cut by 6 bases, the J end by 4 bases, with 15 bases between. Germline CDR1 reads MDHEN; CDR2 reads SYDVKM. The CDR3 is made up of 15 amino acids. This clonotype was obtained from a man aged 70-80 years with acute or convalescent COVID-19. Sequenced material: peripheral blood. The rearrangement joins TRBV28 to TRBJ2-2, with D perhaps matching TRBD1 (6 bases). CDR3: CASRETGIITGELFF. Written as DNA, the CDR3 is TGTGCCAGCAGGGAAACAGGGATCATCACCGGGGAGCTGTTTTTT.